The present entry profiles one T cell receptor beta chain with its context. The record originates from a study of cytomegalovirus exposure and HLA in healthy donors. The PCR contained 60 Vbeta and 13 Jbeta primers. The assay was immunoSEQ multiplex PCR, and TCRdb's table has in-frame clones only and misses some. The record lists around 70,000 clones, of which the ten most abundant hold 2.4%. This receptor was identified in a female donor in good health and CMV-seropositive. The source material was PBMCs.

The CDR3 is CASSSILQGAIGTQYF. The CDR3 DNA reads as TGTGCCAGCAGCTCAATCCTACAGGGGGCGATAGGTACGCAGTATTTT. The chain carries TRBV27 and TRBJ2-3; TRBD1 matches at 9 bases. Germline V lookup: CDR1 MNHEY, CDR2 SMNVEV (reference sequence). Trimming removed 6 bases from V and 8 bases from J; junction bases left unmatched: 15. This CDR3 spans 16 amino acids.